Presented here are 3 T cell receptor beta chains from one specimen sequenced in a study of cytomegalovirus exposure and HLA in healthy donors. Produced via immunoSEQ multiplex PCR; TCRdb's table is partial and in-frame only. Among roughly 140,000 clones listed, approximately 93% were seen once. The specimen was PBMCs. Every receptor here comes from a man aged 18-30 years in good health and CMV-seronegative.

The rearrangement joins TRBV19 to TRBJ2-5; 9 bases map to TRBD2. With 5 bases clipped from V and 2 bases from J, the junction kept 6 bases outside the gene matches. The CDR3 is 15 amino acids. Germline CDR1 is LNHDA and CDR2 is SQIVND (reference sequence). CDR3 coding DNA: TGTGCCAGTAGTCCAGCGGGGGGCCCACAAGAGACCCAGTACTTC. Translated, it gives CASSPAGGPQETQYF. The full variable domain, with the rest looked up from reference TRBV19 and TRBJ2-5, is DGGITQSPKYLFRKEGQNVTLSCEQNLNHDAMYWYRQDPGQGLRLIYYSQIVNDFQKGDIAEGYSVSREKKESFPLTVTSAQKNPTAFYLCASSPAGGPQETQYFGPGTRLLVL.

This chain uses TRBV5-8 with TRBJ2-3; TRBD2 matches 12 bases. The CDR3 is 16 residues long. CDR1 and CDR2 (germline): SGHTS, YDEGEE. Losses at the gene ends were 1 base for V and 2 bases for J; bases not matched to a gene: 2. The DNA for the CDR3 is TGTGCCAGCAGCTTGACTAGCGGGGGGCCCACAGATACGCAGTATTTT. It specifies CASSLTSGGPTDTQYF.

The chain combines TRBV27 with TRBJ2-5; perhaps TRBD2 as D (6 bases). Germline V gene sequence: CDR1 MNHEY, CDR2 SMNVEV (reference sequence). The V end was cut by 3 bases, the J end by 4 bases, with 18 bases between. The CDR3 has 16 residues. CDR3 DNA: TGTGCCAGCAGTTTCTTGCGCGGGGCGGCGAGAGAGACCCAGTACTTC. This gives the protein CASSFLRGAARETQYF.